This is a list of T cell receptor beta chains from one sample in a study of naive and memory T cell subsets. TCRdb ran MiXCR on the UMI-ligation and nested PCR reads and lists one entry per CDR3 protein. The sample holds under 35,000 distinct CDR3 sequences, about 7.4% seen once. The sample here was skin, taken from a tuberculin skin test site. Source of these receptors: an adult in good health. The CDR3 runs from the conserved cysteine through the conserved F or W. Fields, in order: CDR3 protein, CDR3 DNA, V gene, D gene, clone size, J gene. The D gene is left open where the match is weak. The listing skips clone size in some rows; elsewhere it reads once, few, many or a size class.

CDR3: CSARDIAQINTEAFF; DNA: TGCAGTGCTAGAGATATCGCACAGATCAACACTGAAGCTTTCTTT; V: TRBV20-1; D: -; size: -; J: TRBJ1-1
CDR3: CASRFLGTEAFF; DNA: TGTGCCAGTAGATTTCTTGGGACTGAAGCTTTCTTT; V: TRBV19; D: -; size: -; J: TRBJ1-1
CDR3: CAATAPAGGGTDTQYF; DNA: TGTGCCGCGACAGCACCGGCAGGGGGAGGGACAGATACGCAGTATTTT; V: TRBV5-4; D: -; size: many; J: TRBJ2-3
CDR3: CASSEHRGNSPLHF; DNA: TGTGCCAGCAGTGAACACAGGGGGAATTCACCCCTCCACTTT; V: TRBV6-1; D: TRBD1; size: few; J: TRBJ1-6
CDR3: CASSAPFSGNTIYF; DNA: TGTGCCAGCAGCGCGCCCTTCTCTGGAAACACCATATATTTT; V: TRBV2; D: -; size: many; J: TRBJ1-3
CDR3: CSAREEWTPYRSDHNEQFF; DNA: TGCAGTGCTAGAGAGGAATGGACTCCCTACCGCTCAGACCACAATGAGCAGTTCTTC; V: TRBV20-1; D: -; size: medium-sized; J: TRBJ2-1
CDR3: CASSPEGTRNEQFF; DNA: TGCGCCAGCAGCCCCGAAGGGACTAGGAATGAGCAGTTCTTC; V: TRBV5-1; D: TRBD2; size: many; J: TRBJ2-1
CDR3: CASSPGQGAYNEQFF; DNA: TGTGCCAGCTCACCCGGACAGGGGGCTTACAATGAGCAGTTCTTC; V: TRBV18; D: TRBD1; size: many; J: TRBJ2-1
CDR3: CASSDRQGSTFF; DNA: TGTGCCAGCAGTGATCGGCAGGGATCAACTTTCTTT; V: TRBV6-1; D: -; size: few; J: TRBJ1-1
CDR3: CASTDRPARDTQYF; DNA: TGTGCCAGCACTGACAGGCCGGCCCGGGATACGCAGTATTTT; V: TRBV12-3/TRBV12-4; D: -; size: many; J: TRBJ2-3
CDR3: CASSRESRSRVDGYTF; DNA: TGTGCCAGCAGTCGCGAATCCCGGAGCAGGGTTGATGGCTACACCTTC; V: TRBV2; D: -; size: few; J: TRBJ1-2
CDR3: CASSPKRASSYEQYF; DNA: TGTGCCAGCTCCCCCAAGAGGGCCAGCTCCTACGAGCAGTACTTC; V: TRBV18; D: -; size: many; J: TRBJ2-7
CDR3: CASSFSGRSQGEQYF; DNA: TGTGCCAGCAGCTTTTCGGGTCGATCCCAGGGCGAGCAGTACTTC; V: TRBV7-2; D: -; size: few; J: TRBJ2-7
CDR3: CASSRDVNTEAFF; DNA: TGTGCCAGCAGTCGGGACGTGAACACTGAAGCTTTCTTT; V: TRBV2; D: -; size: many; J: TRBJ1-1
CDR3: CASSSSGGNTGELFF; DNA: TGTGCCAGCAGTTCTAGCGGGGGGAACACCGGGGAGCTGTTTTTT; V: TRBV6-5; D: TRBD2; size: many; J: TRBJ2-2
CDR3: CASSPGLGEQYF; DNA: TGTGCCAGTAGTCCCGGCCTCGGTGAGCAGTACTTC; V: TRBV19; D: -; size: -; J: TRBJ2-7
CDR3: CASSLDRDLSYEQYF; DNA: TGTGCCAGCAGCTTAGATAGGGACCTCTCCTACGAGCAGTACTTC; V: TRBV7-2; D: -; size: many; J: TRBJ2-7
CDR3: CASSLTVSSGANVLTF; DNA: TGCGCCAGCAGCTTAACAGTTTCCTCTGGGGCCAACGTCCTGACTTTC; V: TRBV5-1; D: -; size: many; J: TRBJ2-6
CDR3: CASSREGEAQYF; DNA: TGCGCCAGCAGCCGAGAGGGGGAGGCCCAGTACTTC; V: TRBV5-1; D: -; size: -; J: TRBJ2-5
CDR3: CASSYSAGTGQPQHF; DNA: TGTGCCAGCAGTTACTCTGCCGGGACGGGTCAGCCCCAGCATTTT; V: TRBV6-6; D: -; size: many; J: TRBJ1-5
CDR3: CASSQDLDCEAFF; DNA: TGTGCCAGCAGCCAAGATCTGGACTGCGAGGCTTTCTTT; V: TRBV3-1; D: -; size: many; J: TRBJ1-1
CDR3: CASTPGTSGTDTQYF; DNA: TGTGCCAGCACCCCAGGGACTAGCGGTACAGATACGCAGTATTTT; V: TRBV12-3/TRBV12-4; D: TRBD2; size: many; J: TRBJ2-3
CDR3: CSARIPGAKRAPDTQYF; DNA: TGCAGTGCTAGGATCCCGGGGGCCAAAAGGGCCCCAGATACGCAGTATTTT; V: TRBV20-1; D: -; size: many; J: TRBJ2-3
CDR3: CASSGTGGGYGYTF; DNA: TGTGCCAGCAGTGGGACAGGGGGTGGATATGGCTACACCTTC; V: TRBV6-1; D: TRBD1; size: few; J: TRBJ1-2
CDR3: CSARDPYSQGARADGYTF; DNA: TGCAGTGCTAGAGATCCTTACTCCCAGGGGGCTCGAGCCGATGGCTACACCTTC; V: TRBV20-1; D: TRBD1; size: many; J: TRBJ1-2
CDR3: CAIRTGSANTIYF; DNA: TGTGCCATCAGGACAGGGTCGGCAAACACCATATATTTT; V: TRBV10-3; D: TRBD1; size: few; J: TRBJ1-3
CDR3: CASSPSRGGKTGELFF; DNA: TGCGCCAGCAGCCCTTCAAGGGGAGGGAAGACCGGGGAGCTGTTTTTT; V: TRBV5-1; D: TRBD2; size: few; J: TRBJ2-2